A single sample is the source of the 7 T cell receptor beta chains below, sequenced in a study of T cells in localized non-small cell lung cancer. TCRdb keeps only in-frame clones here, not all; method: immunoSEQ multiplex PCR. The sample includes tens of thousands of clones, just under 85% of them seen just once. This specimen was peripheral blood, taken before any cancer treatment. The origin of the receptors is a female donor of 60 years or more with stage I lung adenocarcinoma.

The rearrangement joins TRBV5-8 to TRBJ1-5; the D gene is possibly TRBD1 (6 bases). The length of the CDR3 is 15 residues. V lost 0 bases, J lost 3 bases, and 10 bases lay in between. Germline V CDR1 and CDR2: SGHTS, YDEGEE. CDR3 sequence (DNA): TGTGCCAGCAGCTTGGTTCAGGGGTACAATCAGCCCCAGCATTTT. As protein: CASSLVQGYNQPQHF.

This clone was detected once. The chain combines TRBV19 with TRBJ2-6; weak D call: TRBD1 (6 bases). Germline CDR1 and CDR2: LNHDA and SQIVND (reference sequence). Trimming cost V 3 bases and J 0 bases, with 12 bases left between them. The CDR3 is 17 amino acids. Here the CDR3 DNA reads TGTGCCAGTAGTATGGACAGTGGAGTCTCTGGGGCCAACGTCCTGACTTTC. Translated, it gives CASSMDSGVSGANVLTF.

V is TRBV7-2 and J is TRBJ2-2, with D unclear. Germline V gives CDR1 SGHTA, CDR2 FQGNSA. V was cut by 7 bases and J by 1 base, with 13 bases left in between. This CDR3 spans 15 amino acids. CDR3 coding DNA: TGTGCCAGCAACCTACCGACGCAGAACACCGGGGAGCTGTTTTTT. Translation gives CASNLPTQNTGELFF.

This clone was counted a single time. This chain uses TRBV28 with TRBJ2-1, with 12 bases identical to TRBD2. This CDR3 comprises 20 residues. Trimming cost V 5 bases and J 0 bases; bases outside gene matches: 14. Germline V gene sequence: CDR1 MDHEN, CDR2 SYDVKM. CDR3 nucleotides: TGTGCCAGCAGTCCGCTCTTGACTAGCGGGAGATTCAGCTCCTACAATGAGCAGTTCTTC. Translating gives CASSPLLTSGRFSSYNEQFF. Together with reference TRBV28 and TRBJ2-1, the CDR3 gives the full variable domain: DVKVTQSSRYLVKRTGEKVFLECVQDMDHENMFWYRQDPGLGLRLIYFSYDVKMKEKGDIPEGYSVSREKKERFSLILESASTNQTSMYLCASSPLLTSGRFSSYNEQFFGPGTRLTVL.

Concerning this clone: This same CDR3 is encoded by further DNA sequences in the sample. This chain links TRBV9 with TRBJ2-5; 14 positions agree with TRBD2. The V segment lost 0 bases and the J segment 0 bases; nucleotides outside the gene matches: 4. Germline loops: CDR1 SGDLS, CDR2 YYNGEE. CDR3 size: 18 residues. The CDR3 DNA is TGTGCCAGCAGCGTAGGACTAGCGGGGGGGTTGTACCAAGAGACCCAGTACTTC. It is translated as CASSVGLAGGLYQETQYF. The full variable domain, completed using reference TRBV9 and TRBJ2-5, is DSGVTQTPKHLITATGQRVTLRCSPRSGDLSVYWYQQSLDQGLQFLIQYYNGEERAKGNILERFSAQQFPDLHSELNLSSLELGDSALYFCASSVGLAGGLYQETQYFGPGTRLLVL.

The chain is built from TRBV25-1 and TRBJ2-7; maybe TRBD2 (6 bases). In germline, CDR1 is MGHDK, CDR2 SYGVNS. Trimming took 2 bases from V and 8 from J, leaving 19 bases between them. The CDR3 consists of 15 residues. The DNA for the CDR3 is TGTGCCAGCAGTGAACCGACCGGGAGCCTACGAAAGCAGTACTTC. The encoded protein is CASSEPTGSLRKQYF.

The gene calls are TRBV6-6 and TRBJ1-1; D unclear. The ends were cut back, 5 bases at V and 3 bases at J, with 4 bases in the middle. The CDR3 spans 11 residues. Germline V gene sequence: CDR1 MNHNY, CDR2 SVGAGI (reference sequence). This chain's CDR3 is CASSRDTEAFF. The CDR3 DNA sequence: TGTGCCAGCAGTAGGGACACTGAAGCTTTCTTT.